This T cell receptor (beta chain) emerged from a study of T-cell reconstitution after alpha-beta-depleted transplantation in children. Molecular barcoding with unique molecular identifiers was used for the TCRbeta library. TCRdb re-called the PCR reads through MiXCR, storing one row per CDR3 protein. The sample includes about 200,000 distinct CDR3 sequences, approximately 8% of them seen just once. In this sample, this clonotype turned up a few times. This CDR3 is built from 14 residues. CDR1 is KGHSH and CDR2 is LQKENI in the germline V gene. The V and J ends lost 2 bases and 3 bases respectively, with 9 bases between them.

The TCR comes from a male patient aged 2-10 years who had a stem cell transplant for acute myeloid leukemia, so the T cells may come from the graft donor. This chain links TRBV18 with TRBJ2-3; D gene unclear. The sample consisted of PBMCs, mostly from graft donor cells, taken 360 days after TCRalphabeta/CD19-depleted stem cell transplant. CDR3 coding DNA: TGTGCCAGCTCACCAGATCACCCTACAGATACGCAGTATTTT. Translated: CASSPDHPTDTQYF.